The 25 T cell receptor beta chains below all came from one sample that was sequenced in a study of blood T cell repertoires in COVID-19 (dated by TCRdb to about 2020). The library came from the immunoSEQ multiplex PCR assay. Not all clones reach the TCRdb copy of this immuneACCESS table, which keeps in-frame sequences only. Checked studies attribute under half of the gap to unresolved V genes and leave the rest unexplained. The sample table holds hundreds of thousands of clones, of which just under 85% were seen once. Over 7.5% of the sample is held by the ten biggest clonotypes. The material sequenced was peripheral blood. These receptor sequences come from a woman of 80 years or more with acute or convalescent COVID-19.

CDR3 region: CASSQTDEAFF. CDR3 nucleotides: TGTGCCAGCAGCCAAACAGACGAAGCTTTCTTT. The chain links TRBV3-1 (or the pseudogene TRBV3-2) to TRBJ1-1; D is unclear. Trimming left V 2 bases short and J 8 bases short, with 6 bases between. This CDR3 is built from 11 residues. The germline gives CDR1 LGHDT, CDR2 YNNKEL (reference sequence).

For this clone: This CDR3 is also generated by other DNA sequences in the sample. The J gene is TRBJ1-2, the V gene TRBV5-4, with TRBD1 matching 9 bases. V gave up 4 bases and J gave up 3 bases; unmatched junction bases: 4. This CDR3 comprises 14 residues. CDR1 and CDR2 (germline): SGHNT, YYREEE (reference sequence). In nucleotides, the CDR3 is TGTGCCAGCAGCCTACAGGGGGCGGACTATGGCTACACCTTC. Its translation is CASSLQGADYGYTF. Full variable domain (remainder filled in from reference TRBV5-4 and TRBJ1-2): ETGVTQSPTHLIKTRGQQVTLRCSSQSGHNTVSWYQQALGQGPQFIFQYYREEENGRGNFPPRFSGLQFPNYSSELNVNALELDDSALYLCASSLQGADYGYTFGSGTRLTVV.

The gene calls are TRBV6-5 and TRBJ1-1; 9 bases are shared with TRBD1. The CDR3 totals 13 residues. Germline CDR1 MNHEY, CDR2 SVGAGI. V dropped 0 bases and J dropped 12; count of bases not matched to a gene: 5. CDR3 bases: TGTGCCAGCAGTTACTCGGGACAGGGACTAACTTTCTTT. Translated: CASSYSGQGLTFF.

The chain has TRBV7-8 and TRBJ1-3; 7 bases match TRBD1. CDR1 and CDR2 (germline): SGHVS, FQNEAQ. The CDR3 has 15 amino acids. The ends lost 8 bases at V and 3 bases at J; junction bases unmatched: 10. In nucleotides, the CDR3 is TGTGCCAGCGCCCGACAGGGTGGAATTGGAAACACCATATATTTT. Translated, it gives CASARQGGIGNTIYF.

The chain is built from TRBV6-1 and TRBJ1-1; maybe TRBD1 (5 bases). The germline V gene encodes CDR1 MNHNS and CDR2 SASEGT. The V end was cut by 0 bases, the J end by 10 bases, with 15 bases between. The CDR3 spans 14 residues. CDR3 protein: CASSEAGRQLGAFF. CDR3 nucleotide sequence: TGTGCCAGCAGTGAAGCGGGGCGGCAGTTGGGAGCTTTCTTT.

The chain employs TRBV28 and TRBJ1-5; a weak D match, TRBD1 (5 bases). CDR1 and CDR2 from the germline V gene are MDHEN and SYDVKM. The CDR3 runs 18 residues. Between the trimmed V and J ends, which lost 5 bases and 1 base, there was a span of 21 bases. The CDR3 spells CASSPMGGAILSNQPQHF. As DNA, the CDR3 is TGTGCCAGCAGTCCAATGGGAGGGGCTATATTGAGCAATCAGCCCCAGCATTTT.

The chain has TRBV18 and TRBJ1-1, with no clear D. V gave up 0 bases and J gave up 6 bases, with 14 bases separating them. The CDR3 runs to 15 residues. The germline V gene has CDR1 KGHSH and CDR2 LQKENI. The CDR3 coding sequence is TGTGCCAGCTCACCACCGAACAGCCCCGCCGCTGAAGCTTTCTTT. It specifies CASSPPNSPAAEAFF.

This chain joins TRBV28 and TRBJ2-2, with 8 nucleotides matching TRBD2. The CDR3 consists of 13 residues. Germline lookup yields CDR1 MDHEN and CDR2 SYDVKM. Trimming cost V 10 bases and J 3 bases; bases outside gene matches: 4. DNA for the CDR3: TGTGCCACCGGGGGGGCCCACACCGGGGAGCTGTTTTTT. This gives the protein CATGGAHTGELFF.

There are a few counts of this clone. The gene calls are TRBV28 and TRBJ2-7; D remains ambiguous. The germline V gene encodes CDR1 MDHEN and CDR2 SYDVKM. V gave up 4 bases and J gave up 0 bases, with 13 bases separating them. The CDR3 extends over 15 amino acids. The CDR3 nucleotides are TGTGCCAGCAGTTCGGTTCAGGTGGTCTCCTACGAGCAGTACTTC. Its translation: CASSSVQVVSYEQYF.

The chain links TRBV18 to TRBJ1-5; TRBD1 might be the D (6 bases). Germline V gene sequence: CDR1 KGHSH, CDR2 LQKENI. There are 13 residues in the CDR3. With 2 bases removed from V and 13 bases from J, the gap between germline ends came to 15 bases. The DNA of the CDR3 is TGTGCCAGCTCACCAATCGAGGACAGTACTCAGCATTTT. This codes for CASSPIEDSTQHF.

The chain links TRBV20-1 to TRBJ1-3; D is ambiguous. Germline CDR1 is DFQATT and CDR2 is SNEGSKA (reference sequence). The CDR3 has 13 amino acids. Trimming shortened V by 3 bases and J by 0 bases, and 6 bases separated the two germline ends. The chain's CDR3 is CSASYNSGNTIYF. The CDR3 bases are TGCAGTGCTAGTTACAACTCTGGAAACACCATATATTTT.

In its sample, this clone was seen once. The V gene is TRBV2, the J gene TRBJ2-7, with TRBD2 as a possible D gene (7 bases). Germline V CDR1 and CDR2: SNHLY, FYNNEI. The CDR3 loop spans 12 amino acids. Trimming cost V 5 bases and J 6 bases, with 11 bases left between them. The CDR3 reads CASSWGGGEQYF. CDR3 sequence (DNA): TGTGCCAGCAGTTGGGGGGGCGGCGAGCAGTACTTC.

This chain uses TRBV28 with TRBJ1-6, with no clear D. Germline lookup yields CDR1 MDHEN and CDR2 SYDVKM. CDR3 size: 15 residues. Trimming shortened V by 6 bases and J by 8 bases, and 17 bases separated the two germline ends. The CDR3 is CASRQATWAHSPLHF. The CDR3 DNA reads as TGTGCCAGCAGGCAGGCGACATGGGCACATTCACCCCTCCACTTT.

The CDR3 DNA is TGTGCCAGCAGGCGGACAGGGGGAAACGTTCCCTACGAGCAGTACTTC. Its protein is CASRRTGGNVPYEQYF. The chain is built from TRBV2 and TRBJ2-7; TRBD1 matches at 10 bases. CDR1 is SNHLY and CDR2 is FYNNEI in the germline V gene. The CDR3 is 16 residues long. After removal of 6 bases from V and 2 bases from J, the junction contained 10 bases not matched to a gene. Full variable domain (missing parts from reference TRBV2 and TRBJ2-7): EPEVTQTPSHQVTQMGQEVILRCVPISNHLYFYWYRQILGQKVEFLVSFYNNEISEKSEIFDDQFSVERPDGSNFTLKIRSTKLEDSAMYFCASRRTGGNVPYEQYFGPGTRLTVT.

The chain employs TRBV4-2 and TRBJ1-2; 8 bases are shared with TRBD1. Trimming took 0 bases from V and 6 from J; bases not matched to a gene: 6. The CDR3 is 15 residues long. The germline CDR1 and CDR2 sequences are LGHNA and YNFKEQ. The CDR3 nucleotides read TGTGCCAGCAGCCAAGAGGGGACAGGCCAGCATGGCTACACCTTC. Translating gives CASSQEGTGQHGYTF.

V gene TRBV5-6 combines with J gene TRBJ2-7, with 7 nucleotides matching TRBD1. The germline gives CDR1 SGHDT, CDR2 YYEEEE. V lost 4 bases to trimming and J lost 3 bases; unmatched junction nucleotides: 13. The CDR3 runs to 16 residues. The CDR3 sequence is CASSPDPGQRNYEQYF. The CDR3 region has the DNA TGTGCCAGCAGCCCGGACCCGGGACAGAGAAACTACGAGCAGTACTTC. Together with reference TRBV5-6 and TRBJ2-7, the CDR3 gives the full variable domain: DAGVTQSPTHLIKTRGQQVTLRCSPKSGHDTVSWYQQALGQGPQFIFQYYEEEERQRGNFPDRFSGHQFPNYSSELNVNALLLGDSALYLCASSPDPGQRNYEQYFGPGTRLTVT.

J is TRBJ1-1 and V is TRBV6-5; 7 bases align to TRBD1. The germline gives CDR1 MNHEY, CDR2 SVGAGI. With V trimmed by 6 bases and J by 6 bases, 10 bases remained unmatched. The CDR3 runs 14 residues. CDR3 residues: CASSLLTGSPEAFF. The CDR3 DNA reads TGTGCCAGCAGCCTATTGACAGGGAGTCCTGAAGCTTTCTTT.

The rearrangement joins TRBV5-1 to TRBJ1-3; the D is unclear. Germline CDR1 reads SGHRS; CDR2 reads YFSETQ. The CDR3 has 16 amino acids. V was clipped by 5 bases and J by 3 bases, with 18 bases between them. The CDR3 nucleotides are TGCGCCAGCAGTATGACGGCCCTAGCTATTGGAAACACCATATATTTT. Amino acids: CASSMTALAIGNTIYF.

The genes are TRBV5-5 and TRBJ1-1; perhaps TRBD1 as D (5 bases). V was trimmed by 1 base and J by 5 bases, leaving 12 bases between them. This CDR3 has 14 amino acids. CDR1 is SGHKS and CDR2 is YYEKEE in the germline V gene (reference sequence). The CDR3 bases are TGTGCCAGCAGCTTGCAGGCAGGGCGGACTGAAGCTTTCTTT. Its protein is CASSLQAGRTEAFF.

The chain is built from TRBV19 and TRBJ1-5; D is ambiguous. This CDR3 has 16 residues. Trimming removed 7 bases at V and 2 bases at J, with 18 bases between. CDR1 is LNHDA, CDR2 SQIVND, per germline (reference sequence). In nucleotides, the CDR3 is TGTGCCAGTACCACCGAAAGGGAGCGGGGCAATCAGCCCCAGCATTTT. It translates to CASTTERERGNQPQHF.

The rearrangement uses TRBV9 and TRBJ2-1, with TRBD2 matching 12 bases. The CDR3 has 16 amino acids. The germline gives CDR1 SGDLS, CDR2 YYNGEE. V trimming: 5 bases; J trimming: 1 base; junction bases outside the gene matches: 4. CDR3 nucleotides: TGTGCCAGCAGTTCCCTAGCGGGGGGGTCCTACAATGAGCAGTTCTTC. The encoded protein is CASSSLAGGSYNEQFF.

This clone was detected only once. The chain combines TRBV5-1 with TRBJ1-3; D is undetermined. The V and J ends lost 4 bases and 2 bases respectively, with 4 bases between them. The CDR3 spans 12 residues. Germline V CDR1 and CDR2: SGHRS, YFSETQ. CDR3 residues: CASSSTGNTIYF. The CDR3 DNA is TGCGCCAGCAGCAGCACTGGAAACACCATATATTTT.

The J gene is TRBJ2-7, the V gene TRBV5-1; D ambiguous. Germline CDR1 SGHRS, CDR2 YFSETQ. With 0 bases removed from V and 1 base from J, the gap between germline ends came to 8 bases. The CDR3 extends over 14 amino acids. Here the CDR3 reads CASSLEWRSYEQYF. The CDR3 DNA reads TGCGCCAGCAGCTTGGAGTGGAGATCCTACGAGCAGTACTTC. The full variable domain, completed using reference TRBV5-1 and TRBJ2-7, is KAGVTQTPRYLIKTRGQQVTLSCSPISGHRSVSWYQQTPGQGLQFLFEYFSETQRNKGNFPGRFSGRQFSNSRSEMNVSTLELGDSALYLCASSLEWRSYEQYFGPGTRLTVT.

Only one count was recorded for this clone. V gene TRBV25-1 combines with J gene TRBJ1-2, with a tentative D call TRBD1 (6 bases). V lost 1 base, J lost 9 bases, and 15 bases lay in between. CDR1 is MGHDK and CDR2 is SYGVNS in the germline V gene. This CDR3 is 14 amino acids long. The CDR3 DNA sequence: TGTGCCAGCAGTGAATGGGGGGCAGGGACTAGCTACACCTTC. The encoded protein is CASSEWGAGTSYTF.

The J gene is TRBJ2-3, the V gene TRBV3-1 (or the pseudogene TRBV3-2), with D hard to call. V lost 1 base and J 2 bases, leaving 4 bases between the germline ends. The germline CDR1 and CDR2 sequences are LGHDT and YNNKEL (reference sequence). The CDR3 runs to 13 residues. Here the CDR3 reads CASSQVNTDTQYF. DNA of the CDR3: TGTGCCAGCAGCCAAGTTAACACAGATACGCAGTATTTT.